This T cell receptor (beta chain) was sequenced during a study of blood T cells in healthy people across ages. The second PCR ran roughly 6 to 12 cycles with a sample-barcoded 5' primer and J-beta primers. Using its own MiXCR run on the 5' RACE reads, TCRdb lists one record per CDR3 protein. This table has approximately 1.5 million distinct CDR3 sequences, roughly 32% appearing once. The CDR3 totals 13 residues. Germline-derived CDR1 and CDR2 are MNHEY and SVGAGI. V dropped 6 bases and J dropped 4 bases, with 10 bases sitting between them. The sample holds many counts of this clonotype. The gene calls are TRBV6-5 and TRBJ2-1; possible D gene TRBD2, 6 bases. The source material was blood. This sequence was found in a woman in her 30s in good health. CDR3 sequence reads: CASSRGTYNEQFF. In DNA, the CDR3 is TGTGCCAGCAGCCGTGGGACTTACAATGAGCAGTTCTTC.